The source of this TCR beta chain is a study of metastatic and nonmetastatic thyroid tumors. Study-wide points: Within blood and tumor, benign nodules reportedly had significantly lower TCR beta diversity than malignant thyroid tumors did.

With regard to this clone: The antigen is undetermined.

Patients had received no treatment of any kind before thyroid surgery. MiXCR was used by TCRdb to re-call the PCR reads. The repertoire has roughly 2,300 clones, almost 25% of them found once; the top ten carry about a fifth. The germline CDR1 and CDR2 sequences are MDHEN and SYDVKM. The length of the CDR3 is 16 residues. J gave up 4 bases and V 5 bases, and 8 bases lay outside the gene matches. This receptor was identified in a male donor with papillary thyroid cancer or a benign thyroid nodule (not recorded which). Some clones in this sample may be carry-over from other donors' samples. Sample: adjacent normal tissue. The chain joins TRBV28 to TRBJ2-3, with 11 bases matching TRBD1. CDR3 DNA: TGTGCCAGCAGTCCGACGGACAGGGGGCTGTCAGATACGCAGTATTTT. Protein sequence: CASSPTDRGLSDTQYF.